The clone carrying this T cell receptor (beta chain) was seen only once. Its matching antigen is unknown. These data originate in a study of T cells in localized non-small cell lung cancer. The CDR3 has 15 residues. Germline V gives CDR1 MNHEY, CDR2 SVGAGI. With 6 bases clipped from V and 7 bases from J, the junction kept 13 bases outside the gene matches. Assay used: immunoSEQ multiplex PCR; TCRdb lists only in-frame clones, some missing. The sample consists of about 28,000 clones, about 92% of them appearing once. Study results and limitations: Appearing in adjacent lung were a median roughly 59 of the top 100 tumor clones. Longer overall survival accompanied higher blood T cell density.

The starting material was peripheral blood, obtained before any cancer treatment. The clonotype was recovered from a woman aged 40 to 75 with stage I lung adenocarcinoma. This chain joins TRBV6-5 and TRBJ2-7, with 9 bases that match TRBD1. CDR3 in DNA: TGTGCCAGCAGCCGACCGGGACAGGGAAGGGTAGAGCAGTACTTC. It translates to CASSRPGQGRVEQYF.